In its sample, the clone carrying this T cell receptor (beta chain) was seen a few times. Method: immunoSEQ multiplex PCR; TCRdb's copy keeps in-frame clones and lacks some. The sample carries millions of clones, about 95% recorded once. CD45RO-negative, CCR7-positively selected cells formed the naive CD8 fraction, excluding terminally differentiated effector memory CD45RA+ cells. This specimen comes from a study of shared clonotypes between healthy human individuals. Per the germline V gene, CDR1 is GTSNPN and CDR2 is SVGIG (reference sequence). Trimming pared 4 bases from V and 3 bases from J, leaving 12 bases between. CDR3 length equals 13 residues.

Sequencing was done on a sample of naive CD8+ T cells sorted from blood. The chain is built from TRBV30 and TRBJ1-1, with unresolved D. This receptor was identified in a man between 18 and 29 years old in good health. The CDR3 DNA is TGTGCCTGGATGACTATATGGGACACTGAAGCTTTCTTT. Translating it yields CAWMTIWDTEAFF. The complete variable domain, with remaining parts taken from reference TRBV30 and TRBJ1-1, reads SQTIHQWPATLVQPVGSPLSLECTVEGTSNPNLYWYRQAAGRGLQLLFYSVGIGQISSEVPQNLSASRPQDRQFILSSKKLLLSDSGFYLCAWMTIWDTEAFFGQGTRLTVV.